The 30 T cell receptor beta chains below were found in one sample sequenced in a study of blood T cell repertoires in COVID-19. The protocol was immunoSEQ multiplex PCR, while the TCRdb copy is restricted to in-frame clones and leaves out a portion. The data contain about 62,000 clones, roughly 89% of them singletons. Sequencing input: peripheral blood. The source of these receptors is a human donor in a cohort sampled during active COVID-19.

This rearrangement joins TRBV7-9 to TRBJ2-4; D gene uncertain. The germline V gene encodes CDR1 SEHNR and CDR2 FQNEAQ (reference sequence). The CDR3 sequence is 15 residues long. V was trimmed by 1 base and J by 0 bases, leaving 7 bases between them. As DNA, the CDR3 is TGTGCCAGCAGCTTAGGGGCCCTAGCCAAAAACATTCAGTACTTC. Residues: CASSLGALAKNIQYF.

This rearrangement joins TRBV6-1 to TRBJ2-5, with TRBD1 identical over 7 bases. Germline assignment: CDR1 MNHNS and CDR2 SASEGT. This CDR3 spans 15 amino acids. V lost 1 base to trimming and J lost 1 base; unmatched junction nucleotides: 3. The CDR3 spells CASSEGGGPQETQYF. The CDR3 DNA follows: TGTGCCAGCAGTGAAGGAGGGGGCCCCCAAGAGACCCAGTACTTC.

The chain employs TRBV6-5 and TRBJ2-3; D is uncertain. Trimming pared 5 bases from V and 6 bases from J, leaving 12 bases between. The CDR3 is made up of 13 amino acids. CDR1 is MNHEY, CDR2 SVGAGI, per germline. CDR3: CASSTLTADTQYF. The DNA of the CDR3 is TGTGCCAGCAGTACCCTCACCGCGGATACGCAGTATTTT.

The chain recombines TRBV28 with TRBJ2-5; D call uncertain. The germline V gene encodes CDR1 MDHEN and CDR2 SYDVKM. Trimming removed 2 bases at V and 7 bases at J, with 14 bases between. The CDR3 has 14 residues. The chain's CDR3 is CASSLPLQTGTQYF. CDR3 bases: TGTGCCAGCAGTTTACCCCTCCAGACGGGGACCCAGTACTTC.

V usage is TRBV4-3 and J usage is TRBJ2-3; 7 bases are a match to TRBD2. The germline V gene encodes CDR1 LGHNA and CDR2 YSLEER. With 1 base clipped from V and 1 base from J, the junction kept 17 bases outside the gene matches. The CDR3 consists of 20 residues. The CDR3 sequence is CASSQVSLAASSGGTDTQYF. DNA for the CDR3: TGCGCCAGCAGCCAAGTATCCCTAGCGGCCTCGTCGGGTGGCACAGATACGCAGTATTTT.

The chain combines TRBV30 with TRBJ1-1; TRBD1 matches 7 bases. The germline V gene has CDR1 GTSNPN and CDR2 SVGIG (reference sequence). CDR3 length: 12 residues. V dropped 4 bases and J dropped 12; count of bases not matched to a gene: 11. CDR3 protein: CAWNVQGVETFF. The CDR3, as DNA: TGTGCCTGGAACGTCCAGGGGGTGGAAACTTTCTTT.

The V call is TRBV5-5, the J call TRBJ2-4; 7 bases are a match to TRBD1. The CDR3 is 14 residues long. Germline lookup yields CDR1 SGHKS and CDR2 YYEKEE (reference sequence). J gave up 0 bases and V 7 bases, and 4 bases lay outside the gene matches. CDR3 region: CASGTARAKNIQYF. The CDR3 nucleotides read TGTGCCAGCGGGACAGCTCGAGCCAAAAACATTCAGTACTTC.

Here the CDR3 DNA reads TGTGCCAGCAGTAGGACGGGGTTGAGTGAAGCTTTCTTT. Translated: CASSRTGLSEAFF. This chain connects TRBV28 to TRBJ1-1; unclear D gene. Trimming shortened V by 5 bases and J by 7 bases, and 14 bases separated the two germline ends. Germline lookup yields CDR1 MDHEN and CDR2 SYDVKM. The CDR3 spans 13 residues.

This chain uses TRBV6-4 with TRBJ2-1; 9 positions match TRBD1. This CDR3 comprises 14 residues. V lost 0 bases to trimming and J lost 6 bases; unmatched junction nucleotides: 0. Germline V gene lookup returns CDR1 MRHNA and CDR2 SNTAGT. The CDR3 nucleotides read TGTGCCAGCAGTGACTCGACAGGGGGCAATGAGCAGTTCTTC. The encoded protein is CASSDSTGGNEQFF.

CDR3 nucleotide sequence: TGTGCCAGCAGTTTACTAGGGGGTGTCGGGGAGCTGTTTTTT. Residues: CASSLLGGVGELFF. The chain links TRBV28 to TRBJ2-2; D might be TRBD1 (6 bases). Trimming took 2 bases from V and 7 from J, leaving 11 bases between them. CDR1 and CDR2 from the germline V gene are MDHEN and SYDVKM. The CDR3 covers 14 residues.

The chain recombines TRBV28 with TRBJ1-1; D call uncertain. From germline, CDR1 is MDHEN and CDR2 SYDVKM. This CDR3 contains 14 residues. V lost 5 bases and J lost 4, with 14 bases in between. CDR3 sequence reads: CASSIRSLGTEAFF. The DNA of the CDR3 is TGTGCCAGCAGTATCAGGTCCCTGGGCACTGAAGCTTTCTTT. Variable domain in full (rest from reference TRBV28 and TRBJ1-1): DVKVTQSSRYLVKRTGEKVFLECVQDMDHENMFWYRQDPGLGLRLIYFSYDVKMKEKGDIPEGYSVSREKKERFSLILESASTNQTSMYLCASSIRSLGTEAFFGQGTRLTVV.

V is TRBV19 and J is TRBJ1-2; perhaps TRBD1 as D (6 bases). CDR3 length equals 14 residues. V lost 4 bases, J lost 4 bases, and 13 bases lay in between. CDR1 and CDR2 from the germline V gene are LNHDA and SQIVND (reference sequence). The CDR3 protein is CASSTLQGPYGYTF. DNA of the CDR3: TGTGCCAGTAGTACCCTACAGGGTCCCTATGGCTACACCTTC.

The gene calls are TRBV9 and TRBJ2-5, with D perhaps matching TRBD2 (6 bases). From germline, CDR1 is SGDLS and CDR2 YYNGEE. The V gene lost 4 bases and the J gene lost 3 bases, with 13 bases spanning the gap. The CDR3 runs to 14 residues. This CDR3 is CASSPLIAEETQYF. The CDR3 bases are TGTGCCAGCAGCCCCCTGATAGCGGAAGAGACCCAGTACTTC.

The CDR3 sequence: CASSQGTGVFYGYTF. In DNA form, the CDR3 reads TGTGCCAGCAGCCAGGGGACAGGGGTGTTCTATGGCTACACCTTC. The V call is TRBV3-1 (or the pseudogene TRBV3-2), the J call TRBJ1-2; 10 positions agree with TRBD1. Germline values: CDR1 LGHDT, CDR2 YNNKEL (reference sequence). The CDR3 consists of 15 residues. V was clipped by 3 bases and J by 4 bases; unmatched bases: 5.

The rearrangement joins TRBV19 to TRBJ2-7; TRBD2 is a possible D gene (5 bases). The CDR3 loop spans 14 amino acids. Looked up from germline, CDR1 is LNHDA and CDR2 is SQIVND (reference sequence). V gave up 5 bases and J gave up 5 bases, with 16 bases separating them. The CDR3 region has the DNA TGTGCCAGTAGTCCCCGGGGTCCCTTCAACGAGCAGTACTTC. This codes for CASSPRGPFNEQYF.

The V call is TRBV6-5, the J call TRBJ2-4; D is perhaps TRBD2 (6 bases). Trimming took 2 bases from V and 0 from J, leaving 11 bases between them. Germline V lookup: CDR1 MNHEY, CDR2 SVGAGI. The CDR3 length is 16 residues. CDR3 DNA sequence: TGTGCCAGCAGTTACGGGCAGGGACTAGCCAAAAACATTCAGTACTTC. Protein: CASSYGQGLAKNIQYF.

This chain joins TRBV15 and TRBJ2-3; D might be TRBD2 (7 bases). The length of the CDR3 is 17 residues. Trimming removed 0 bases from V and 4 bases from J, with 17 bases in between. Germline CDR1 reads LNHNV; CDR2 reads YYDKDF (reference sequence). The CDR3 reads CATSREARGGIPDTQYF. DNA for the CDR3: TGTGCCACCAGCAGAGAGGCTAGGGGGGGGATCCCAGATACGCAGTATTTT. Full variable domain (outside the CDR3, taken from reference TRBV15 and TRBJ2-3): DAMVIQNPRYQVTQFGKPVTLSCSQTLNHNVMYWYQQKSSQAPKLLFHYYDKDFNNEADTPDNFQSRRPNTSFCFLDIRSPGLGDTAMYLCATSREARGGIPDTQYFGPGTRLTVL.

The chain employs TRBV5-4 and TRBJ2-1; 16 bases align to TRBD2. Germline V gene sequence: CDR1 SGHNT, CDR2 YYREEE (reference sequence). After removal of 2 bases from V and 8 bases from J, the junction contained 10 bases not matched to a gene. This CDR3 is 18 amino acids long. This chain's CDR3 is CASSLGTSGRAQVYEQFF. For the CDR3, the DNA is TGTGCCAGCAGCTTAGGGACTAGCGGGAGGGCCCAGGTCTATGAGCAGTTCTTC.

The rearrangement links TRBV9 to TRBJ1-2, with 7 bases that match TRBD1. This CDR3 is 13 amino acids long. V was pared by 4 bases and J by 8 bases, with 8 bases of the junction left unmatched. Germline loops: CDR1 SGDLS, CDR2 YYNGEE. CDR3 sequence: CASSPQGDWGYTF. For the CDR3, the DNA is TGTGCCAGCAGCCCTCAGGGGGATTGGGGCTACACCTTC.

The chain links TRBV7-9 to TRBJ1-1; D remains unclear. CDR3 length: 13 amino acids. Trimming removed 1 base from V and 9 bases from J, with 12 bases in between. Germline CDR1 reads SEHNR; CDR2 reads FQNEAQ (reference sequence). DNA for the CDR3: TGTGCCAGCAGCTTAGAACGCGAGGGAAAAGCTTTCTTT. Encoded protein: CASSLEREGKAFF. Combining the CDR3 with reference TRBV7-9 and TRBJ1-1 gives the whole variable domain DTGVSQNPRHKITKRGQNVTFRCDPISEHNRLYWYRQTLGQGPEFLTYFQNEAQLEKSRLLSDRFSAERPKGSFSTLEIQRTEQGDSAMYLCASSLEREGKAFFGQGTRLTVV.

The chain links TRBV7-2 to TRBJ1-2; D might be TRBD1 (6 bases). Germline V lookup: CDR1 SGHTA, CDR2 FQGNSA. V lost 5 bases to trimming and J lost 4 bases, with 8 bases between them. The CDR3 has 12 amino acids. The chain's CDR3 is CASSLQGYGYTF. The DNA of the CDR3 is TGTGCCAGCAGCCTACAGGGCTATGGCTACACCTTC.

The chain has TRBV15 and TRBJ2-2; 7 nucleotides align to TRBD2. V was pared by 6 bases and J by 4 bases, with 8 bases of the junction left unmatched. Germline V lookup: CDR1 LNHNV, CDR2 YYDKDF (reference sequence). The CDR3 covers 15 residues. The CDR3 spells CATRETSPGTGELFF. CDR3 coding DNA: TGTGCCACCAGGGAGACTAGCCCGGGCACCGGGGAGCTGTTTTTT.

The V gene is TRBV6-1, the J gene TRBJ2-1, with 9 bases identical to TRBD2. CDR3 length equals 15 residues. Germline lookup yields CDR1 MNHNS and CDR2 SASEGT. V dropped 2 bases and J dropped 8; count of bases not matched to a gene: 7. In nucleotides, the CDR3 is TGTGCCAGCAGTGAAAGGCTAGCGGGGTTCGATGAGCAGTTCTTC. Translating gives CASSERLAGFDEQFF.

The DNA of the CDR3 is TGTGCCAGCAGCTATTACAGGGGGGATGAGCAGTTCTTC. Protein: CASSYYRGDEQFF. V gene TRBV5-6 combines with J gene TRBJ2-1; 8 positions agree with TRBD1. Trimming removed 3 bases from V and 8 bases from J; junction bases left unmatched: 4. Germline V gives CDR1 SGHDT, CDR2 YYEEEE. This CDR3 has 13 amino acids.

V is TRBV6-5 and J is TRBJ2-3; D gene unclear. V gave up 8 bases and J gave up 0 bases, with 6 bases separating them. The V gene's germline CDR1 is MNHEY and CDR2 SVGAGI. The CDR3 runs 12 residues. The DNA of the CDR3 is TGTGCCAGCGGGCCGAGCACAGATACGCAGTATTTT. Encoded protein: CASGPSTDTQYF.

V and J are TRBV7-2 and TRBJ2-5, with D perhaps TRBD2 (5 bases). Germline assignment: CDR1 SGHTA and CDR2 FQGNSA. V lost 5 bases to trimming and J lost 5 bases, with 12 bases between them. This CDR3 has 13 amino acids. The CDR3 DNA follows: TGTGCCAGCAGCCCCGGGGAGTTGGAGACCCAGTACTTC. As protein: CASSPGELETQYF.

This clone was seen a single time. The rearrangement joins TRBV6-5 to TRBJ1-3, with a weak D call TRBD1 (6 bases). Germline loops: CDR1 MNHEY, CDR2 SVGAGI. V dropped 6 bases and J dropped 0 bases, with 9 bases sitting between them. The CDR3 has 14 amino acids. CDR3 residues: CASRQGLSGNTIYF. CDR3 DNA sequence: TGTGCCAGCAGACAGGGCCTCTCTGGAAACACCATATATTTT.

The genes are TRBV5-1 and TRBJ2-1, with 13 bases matching TRBD2. CDR1 is SGHRS and CDR2 is YFSETQ in the germline V gene. The ends lost 2 bases at V and 4 bases at J; junction bases unmatched: 0. The CDR3 extends over 15 amino acids. Here the CDR3 reads CASSLLAGGYNEQFF. The CDR3 bases are TGCGCCAGCAGCTTACTAGCGGGAGGGTACAATGAGCAGTTCTTC.

J is TRBJ2-7 and V is TRBV2, with 7 bases aligning to TRBD2. The length of the CDR3 is 13 residues. The germline CDR1 and CDR2 sequences are SNHLY and FYNNEI. V lost 6 bases, J lost 4 bases, and 6 bases stayed unmatched. In DNA, the CDR3 is TGTGCCAGCAGAGGCGGGAGAGGATACGAGCAGTACTTC. Translation gives CASRGGRGYEQYF.

This clone was seen a few times. V is TRBV5-4 and J is TRBJ2-2; tentative D call: TRBD2 (6 bases). Germline V gives CDR1 SGHNT, CDR2 YYREEE (reference sequence). Trimming pared 0 bases from V and 6 bases from J, leaving 9 bases between. The CDR3 runs to 14 residues. The DNA of the CDR3 is TGTGCCAGCAGCTTGGCTATAGCGGCCGGGGAGCTGTTTTTT. It translates to CASSLAIAAGELFF.